Listed below are T cell receptor beta chains from one sample, sequenced in a study of cytomegalovirus exposure and HLA in healthy donors. Data came from immunoSEQ multiplex PCR; TCRdb stores just in-frame clones and leaves some out. Among 270,000 or so clones, about nine tenths were seen once, and the ten largest hold about 4%. Sequenced input: PBMCs. The receptors were gathered from a man aged 35 to 55 in good health and CMV-seropositive. CDR3s include the opening cysteine and the closing phenylalanine or tryptophan. D genes are given only for firm matches. Some rows have no size entry. The others give once, few or many, or a class for an expanded clone.

j_call,d_call,v_call,clone_size,cdr3_nt,cdr3_aa
TRBJ2-2,TRBD2,TRBV7-6,-,TGTGCCAGCAGCTCGGGACTAGCGGGAGGGCCGGGAACCGGGGAGCTGTTTTTT,CASSSGLAGGPGTGELFF
TRBJ1-6,-,TRBV28,-,TGTGCCAGCAGTTTTCGGACACCACCCAATTCACCCCTCCACTTT,CASSFRTPPNSPLHF
TRBJ2-7,-,TRBV28,-,TGTGCCAGCAGTTTATATGCTAGTGCCTACGAGCAGTACTTC,CASSLYASAYEQYF
TRBJ1-2,-,TRBV28,-,TGTGCCAGCAGTTTAGGTGGGCGGACATCCTATGGCTACACCTTC,CASSLGGRTSYGYTF
TRBJ2-7,TRBD2,TRBV27,-,TGTGCCAGCAGTTTCTCCGGGAGGGACTACGAGCAGTACTTC,CASSFSGRDYEQYF
TRBJ2-7,TRBD2,TRBV25-1,-,TGTGCCAGCGGACTACCGGGACTAGCGGGAACCTACGAGCAGTACTTC,CASGLPGLAGTYEQYF
TRBJ2-7,-,TRBV19,-,TGTGCCAGTAGTAACCCGGGACTCGAGCAGTACTTC,CASSNPGLEQYF
TRBJ2-5,TRBD2,TRBV12-5,-,TGTGCTAGTGGTTTGTCCACTAGCGGGAGGGTCCGTGAGACCCAGTACTTC,CASGLSTSGRVRETQYF
TRBJ2-1,-,TRBV7-9,-,TGTGCCAGCAGCCCCTGGGCGACCCCCAACTCCTACAATGAGCAGTTCTTC,CASSPWATPNSYNEQFF
TRBJ1-1,-,TRBV5-6,few,TGTGCCAGCAGCAGCTTAGGGGGATTGAACACTGAAGCTTTCTTT,CASSSLGGLNTEAFF
TRBJ2-7,-,TRBV13,-,TGTGCCAGCAGCTTAGCCAGGGGCGAGCAGTACTTC,CASSLARGEQYF
TRBJ2-2,-,TRBV9,-,TGTGCCAGCAGCACCGGACATTTAACCGGGGAGCTGTTTTTT,CASSTGHLTGELFF
TRBJ2-5,-,TRBV15,-,TGTGCCACCAGCAGAGATCGAGAGACCCAGTACTTC,CATSRDRETQYF
TRBJ2-1,TRBD2,TRBV11-2,-,TGTGCCAGCAGCTTAGGGCGGACTAGCGTTGAGCAGTTCTTC,CASSLGRTSVEQFF
TRBJ1-1,-,TRBV6-5,few,TGTGCCAGCAGTTACTCCCAGGGGATGAACACTGAAGCTTTCTTT,CASSYSQGMNTEAFF
TRBJ1-5,-,TRBV28,-,TGTGCCAGCAGAACACCTGGGGGGGTAGGTCAGCCCCAGCATTTT,CASRTPGGVGQPQHF
TRBJ1-2,TRBD1,TRBV28,once,TGTGCCAGCAGTTTACGAGCTGGCAGGGGGCCAAGGGGCTACACCTTC,CASSLRAGRGPRGYTF
TRBJ1-2,-,TRBV27,-,TGTGCCAGCAGTTTTTCATCCAACTCTAACTATGGCTACACCTTC,CASSFSSNSNYGYTF
TRBJ2-5,TRBD1,TRBV2,-,TGTGCCAGCAGTCTTGGGACAGGGCGGCAAGAGACCCAGTACTTC,CASSLGTGRQETQYF
TRBJ1-4,-,TRBV28,-,TGTGCCAGCAGATTCTACCCGGGACTGGGAACTGAAAAACTGTTTTTT,CASRFYPGLGTEKLFF
TRBJ2-1,TRBD1,TRBV5-1,-,TGCGCCAGCAGCTTAGGGACAGGGGGCTACGGTGAGCAGTTCTTC,CASSLGTGGYGEQFF
TRBJ1-1,-,TRBV4-1,few,TGCGCCAGCAGCCAGAAACAACAGGGTTACAACACTGAAGCTTTCTTT,CASSQKQQGYNTEAFF
TRBJ1-3,-,TRBV5-4,-,TGTGCCAGCAGCTTATATGGAAACACCATATATTTT,CASSLYGNTIYF
TRBJ1-1,-,TRBV30,-,TGTGCCTGGAGCAGGGAAGTGAACACTGAAGCTTTCTTT,CAWSREVNTEAFF
TRBJ2-5,TRBD2,TRBV27,-,TGTGCCAGCAGTCAAGCGGGAGACGAGACCCAGTACTTC,CASSQAGDETQYF
TRBJ1-5,TRBD1,TRBV5-5,-,TGTGCCAGCAGCTCACGCGGGACAGGGTATAGCAATCAGCCCCAGCATTTT,CASSSRGTGYSNQPQHF
TRBJ2-5,TRBD2,TRBV7-9,-,TGTGCCAGCAGCTTAGTTGGGACTAGCGGAGAGACCCAGTACTTC,CASSLVGTSGETQYF
TRBJ2-1,TRBD2,TRBV7-3,-,TGTGCCAGCAGCCTCGGGGGGGCGGGAGGCTACAATGAGCAGTTCTTC,CASSLGGAGGYNEQFF
TRBJ2-1,TRBD2,TRBV9,-,TGTGCCAGCAGCGTAGGAGCAGCGGGATACAATGAGCAGTTCTTC,CASSVGAAGYNEQFF
TRBJ2-2,-,TRBV9,-,TGTGCCAGCAGCCCCACCGCAGGGAATCTTGCCGGGGAGCTGTTTTTT,CASSPTAGNLAGELFF
TRBJ1-1,-,TRBV6-5,-,TGTGCCAGTACCTCAGACAGGCGGAACACTGAAGCTTTCTTT,CASTSDRRNTEAFF
TRBJ2-5,-,TRBV7-9,-,TGTGCCAGCAGCCCCCCCGACAGGCAAGAGACCCAGTACTTC,CASSPPDRQETQYF
TRBJ1-1,-,TRBV19,-,TGTGCCACCAAACTAACGACAGGCTCCCTGAACACTGAAGCTTTCTTT,CATKLTTGSLNTEAFF
TRBJ2-7,-,TRBV29-1,few,TGCAGCGTTTCTAGGTCGGGCGAGCAGTACTTC,CSVSRSGEQYF
TRBJ1-5,-,TRBV6-5,-,TGTGCCAGCAGTGACAGGTATAGCAATCAGCCCCAGCATTTT,CASSDRYSNQPQHF
TRBJ2-1,-,TRBV19,once,TGTGCCAGTAGTAAACAGGCCGGTCGCTACAATGAGCAGTTCTTC,CASSKQAGRYNEQFF
TRBJ1-5,-,TRBV4-1,-,TGCGCCAGCAGCCAAGATCCCGGCGACAGCCATAATCAGCCCCAGCATTTT,CASSQDPGDSHNQPQHF
TRBJ1-2,-,TRBV13,-,TGTGCCAGCGCCCTTAACCGCGGGGGGCCAACAAACTATGGCTACACCTTC,CASALNRGGPTNYGYTF
TRBJ2-7,-,TRBV29-1,-,TGCAGCGTTGAAGATCCCAGGGGTGGTTACGAGCAGTACTTC,CSVEDPRGGYEQYF
TRBJ2-3,TRBD2,TRBV7-8,once,TGTGCCAGCAGCCCCTTTAGCGGGATGGATACGCAGTATTTT,CASSPFSGMDTQYF
TRBJ2-7,-,TRBV28,-,TGTGCCAGCAGCTGGGCAACCAGCTACGAGCAGTACTTC,CASSWATSYEQYF
TRBJ2-1,TRBD2,TRBV28,-,TGTGCCAGCAGTGCCCTTAGCGGGAGCTCCTACAATGAGCAGTTCTTC,CASSALSGSSYNEQFF
TRBJ2-7,-,TRBV6-7,-,TGTGCCAGCAGTTACTCGAGAGCGGCCTCCTACGAGCAGTACTTC,CASSYSRAASYEQYF
TRBJ2-1,TRBD2,TRBV5-1,-,TGCGCCAGCAGCTTGGGACTAGCGGGGGCCTACAATGAGCAGTTCTTC,CASSLGLAGAYNEQFF
TRBJ2-2,TRBD1,TRBV29-1,-,TGCAGCGTCGCCGGACAGGGCCCCCCCGGGGAGCTGTTTTTT,CSVAGQGPPGELFF
TRBJ1-5,-,TRBV5-6,few,TGTGCCAGCAGCTTTGACAGAAATGATCAGCCCCAGCATTTT,CASSFDRNDQPQHF
TRBJ2-1,-,TRBV7-6,-,TGTGCCAGCAGCCTCATTTCGGCAGGGCTAAACAATGAGCAGTTCTTC,CASSLISAGLNNEQFF
TRBJ2-1,-,TRBV6-4,once,TGTGCCAGCAGGGGGAGTGGAGGATTGGTAAGGAATGAGCAGTTCTTC,CASRGSGGLVRNEQFF
TRBJ2-7,-,TRBV18,-,TGTGCCAGCTCACCTGGCAGGGACTCCTACGAGCAGTACTTC,CASSPGRDSYEQYF
TRBJ2-7,-,TRBV6-1,-,TGTGCCAGCAGCCCCTCAGGATTCTCCTACGAGCAGTACTTC,CASSPSGFSYEQYF
TRBJ2-5,TRBD2,TRBV18,-,TGTGCCAGCTCACTAACCTTAGCGGGGGGACAAGAGACCCAGTACTTC,CASSLTLAGGQETQYF
TRBJ2-1,TRBD2,TRBV2,-,TGTGCCAGCAAGGCGGGAGTGGACAATGAGCAGTTCTTC,CASKAGVDNEQFF
TRBJ2-1,-,TRBV7-9,-,TGTTCCAGCGGAGGGGGGGCCGATGAGCAGTTCTTC,CSSGGGADEQFF
TRBJ2-5,TRBD2,TRBV9,-,TGTGCCAGCAGCGTAGCTAGCGGGAGGTTCCCAGAGACCCAGTACTTC,CASSVASGRFPETQYF